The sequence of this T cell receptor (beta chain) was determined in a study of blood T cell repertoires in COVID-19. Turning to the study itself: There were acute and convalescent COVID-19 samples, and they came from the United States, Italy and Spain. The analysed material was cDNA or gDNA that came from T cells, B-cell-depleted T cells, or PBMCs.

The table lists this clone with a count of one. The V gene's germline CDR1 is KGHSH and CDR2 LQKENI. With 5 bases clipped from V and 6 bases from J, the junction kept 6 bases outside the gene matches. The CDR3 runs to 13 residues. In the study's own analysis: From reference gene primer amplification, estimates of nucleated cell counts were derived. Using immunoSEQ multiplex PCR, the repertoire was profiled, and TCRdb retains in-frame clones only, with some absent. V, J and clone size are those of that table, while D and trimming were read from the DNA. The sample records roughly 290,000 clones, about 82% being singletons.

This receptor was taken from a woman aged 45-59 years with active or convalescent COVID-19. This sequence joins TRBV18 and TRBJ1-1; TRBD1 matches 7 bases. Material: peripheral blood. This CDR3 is CASSFDRVAEAFF. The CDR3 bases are TGTGCCAGCTCATTTGACAGGGTCGCTGAAGCTTTCTTT.